This TCR beta chain comes out of a study of T cells in Graves' hyperthyroidism and ophthalmopathy (dated by TCRdb to between 2018 and 2021). Regarding the research as a whole: Peripheral blood samples were taken at initial diagnosis, before any treatment was given. A discovery cohort of fewer than 110 patients, roughly 40 with Graves' ophthalmopathy and approximately 57 with stable Graves' hyperthyroidism, was used to find distinguishing TCR V-J signatures. Prospective prediction of ophthalmopathy was tested in an independent validation cohort of approximately 19 hyperthyroidism patients and 15 to 17 patients who later progressed to ophthalmopathy. The 100 or so discovery patients were randomly divided into training and test sets at a 7:3 ratio. In addition, the study compared T-cell repertoires in thyroid tissue and in blood from five to seven Graves' hyperthyroidism patients. After blood sampling, hyperthyroidism patients were treated with methimazole at a starting dose of 30 mg daily, and ophthalmopathy patients were treated with high-dose intravenous methylprednisolone. According to the paper, TCR Vbeta CDR3 sequencing was carried out on approximately 140 peripheral blood samples, which came from about 45 ophthalmopathy, around 75 hyperthyroidism and some 17 progressor patients.

This clonotype was seen more than once but under ten times. The antigen it binds to is not known. It has no much larger one-base neighbor in the sample; base qualities were not kept. Ophthalmopathy patients had moderately to severely active disease, with a Clinical Activity Score of 3 or more, a NOSPECS grade of 4 or more, and a disease duration of less than 3 months. Patients with uncontrolled infections, other autoimmune diseases, pregnancy or lactation were excluded. Diagnoses were based on clinical symptoms, serum thyroxine and TRAb, thyroid ultrasound and orbital computed tomography. PBMCs were separated from approximately 10 ml of fresh peripheral blood using Ficoll-Paque density gradient centrifugation. Total RNA was extracted using Trizol reagent, and RNA quality was assessed on an Agilent 2100 Bioanalyzer. The TCR beta CDR3 regions were amplified from the RNA transcripts. For the first round of RT-PCR on the TCR CDR3, the HTBI primer set was used together with the Qiagen OneStep RT-PCR kit. Libraries were constructed in a second round of multiplex PCR, after which size selection and purification were carried out. The libraries were sequenced on an Illumina HiSeq2000 using paired-end 100 bp reads. As for the original processing: SOAPnuke was used to process the raw data, throwing out any read that contained adapters or uncalled bases, had a mean Phred below 15, or lacked an exact constant-primer or identifier match. High-quality paired reads were merged with COPE v1.2.5, and unique nucleotide sequences were defined as clonotypes. MiTCR v1.1 was used to align clonotypes to the IMGT TRBV, TRBD and TRBJ reference segments. The analysis was restricted to V-J combinations with a frequency above 0.0001, which together covered about 99% of the repertoires. A TCS score was defined as the ratio of F50 (clonal expansion) to E x V (chaos), with BLOSUM62-based TCRdist applied between CDR3 peptides within each V-J. Welch's t-statistics and random forest reduced several hundred V-J features to under 15, which were used in a naive Bayes classifier (R e1071). TCRdb reprocessing: public reads trimmed at Q25 with fastp, clones called with MiXCR, in-frame beta chains kept. Rows matching on CDR3 protein sequence are summarized as one entry with the most common DNA and genes. These V and J calls are TCRdb output, not the study's own analysis. In this sample the table shows 300,000 to 400,000 distinct CDR3 sequences, about a fifth of which occur a single time. The top ten clonotypes cover 35% to 50% of the sample.

From the cysteine up to the phenylalanine, the CDR3 has a length of 15 residues. The read is trimmed to its CDR3 DNA, 45 bases read in frame from base 1. Looking up the germline V gene (reference sequence) yields CDR1 SGHNT and CDR2 YYREEE. A distance of 12 bases separates the germline ends of V and J, which lose 0 bases and 3 bases respectively. Results and caveats for the whole study, not just this receptor: Sample size was not statistically predetermined, and blinding of investigators to group allocation was not performed. Most expanded thyroid clonotypes (frequency above 0.001) were also found in blood, which suggests that blood repertoires may mirror thyroid immune responses. During validation, the model predicted progression to ophthalmopathy a median of about 5.9 months ahead of onset, with approximately 71% sensitivity and more than 72% specificity. In cross-validation, a model built on a 13 V-J signature told ophthalmopathy apart from stable hyperthyroidism with approximately 91% sensitivity and about 81% specificity, and in testing the same model reached 80%/75%.

The receptor comes from a man younger than 35 with Graves' ophthalmopathy. In this chain, TRBV5-4 is recombined with TRBJ1-1; the D gene cannot be resolved reliably. Sequencing used blood. The CDR3 has the sequence CASSLGSGQYTEAFF. Here is the DNA: TGTGCCAGCAGCTTGGGTTCAGGCCAGTACACTGAAGCTTTCTTT.